This T cell receptor beta chain comes out of a study of T cell changes during pregnancy in multiple sclerosis. CDR1 is MNHEY, CDR2 SMNVEV, per germline (reference sequence). The CDR3 is made up of 12 amino acids. The J segment lost 2 bases and the V segment lost 10 bases, leaving 3 bases of the junction unmatched. The data were produced by immunoSEQ multiplex PCR, yet TCRdb's version contains in-frame clones alone and is incomplete. This sample has 30,000 to 35,000 clones, with 75% to 90% found just once. This chain joins TRBV27 and TRBJ2-7; 9 bases map to TRBD1. This TCR was recovered from a female donor with multiple sclerosis, enrolled in a pregnancy study. Here the sequenced sample was CD8+ T cells from peripheral blood mononuclear cells, taken in the second trimester of pregnancy. The CDR3: CATWDRAYEQYF. As DNA, the CDR3 is TGTGCCACCTGGGACAGGGCCTACGAGCAGTACTTC.